This TCR beta chain was profiled in a study of blood T cell repertoires in COVID-19. In the study overall: COVID-19 samples from acute and convalescent phases originated in the United States, Italy and Spain. PBMCs, B-cell-depleted T cells, or T cells were the source of the cDNA or gDNA that made up the material.

In the study's own analysis: Scientists estimated how many nucleated cells there were by amplifying reference gene primers. Using immunoSEQ multiplex PCR, the repertoire was profiled, and TCRdb retains in-frame clones only, with some absent. V, J and clone size derive from that table, while D and trimming were established from the DNA sequence. The sample consists of 55,000 to 75,000 clones, roughly 84% of them appearing once. Germline CDR1 is LNHNV and CDR2 is YYDKDF (reference sequence). The CDR3 is made up of 14 amino acids. V lost 3 bases to trimming and J lost 5 bases, with 14 bases between them. This clone has a single count.

The chain links TRBV15 to TRBJ2-7; TRBD2 might be the D (6 bases). This TCR derives from a man in his fifties or sixties with acute or convalescent COVID-19. Sequenced material: peripheral blood. The CDR3 region is CATSRLEGTHEQYF. The DNA for the CDR3 is TGTGCCACCAGCAGGTTGGAGGGGACCCACGAGCAGTACTTC.